The TCR beta chain described here comes from a study of Graves' ophthalmopathy and Graves' hyperthyroidism. Study-wide findings and caveats: A classifier, a 13-signature model, separated ophthalmopathy from stable hyperthyroidism with roughly 90% sensitivity and 75% to 83% specificity.

From RNA, the CDR3 regions of TCR beta chains were amplified and sequenced. Investigators did first-round RT-PCR with HTBI primers, then second-round multiplex PCR. One entry per CDR3 protein, called by TCRdb with MiXCR from the multiplex PCR reads. The sample holds about 740,000 distinct CDR3 sequences, 40% seen once. Germline V gene lookup returns CDR1 LNHDA and CDR2 SQIVND (reference sequence). The length of the CDR3 is 15 residues. V shed 1 base and J shed 4 bases, with 13 bases lying between them. This clonotype has ten or more counts. Its specificity is not known. The clonotype was recovered from an adult man with Graves' ophthalmopathy. The sample was peripheral blood. The chain combines TRBV19 with TRBJ1-1; D is undetermined. The CDR3 spells CASSIGYPTTTEAFF. As DNA, the CDR3 is TGTGCCAGTAGTATAGGGTATCCGACGACCACTGAAGCTTTCTTT. The whole variable domain, remainder taken from reference TRBV19 and TRBJ1-1, is DGGITQSPKYLFRKEGQNVTLSCEQNLNHDAMYWYRQDPGQGLRLIYYSQIVNDFQKGDIAEGYSVSREKKESFPLTVTSAQKNPTAFYLCASSIGYPTTTEAFFGQGTRLTVV.